The 9 T cell receptor beta chains in this list originate from one sample, sequenced in a study of blood T cell repertoires in COVID-19. Sequencing was performed with immunoSEQ multiplex PCR; in TCRdb, only in-frame clones are kept and a portion is missing. This table has over 50,000 clones, 88% appearing once. Sequenced sample: peripheral blood. These receptors originate from a human donor in a cohort sampled during active COVID-19.

The chain couples TRBV5-1 to TRBJ2-1, with D possibly being TRBD2 (5 bases). Germline values: CDR1 SGHRS, CDR2 YFSETQ. V dropped 5 bases and J dropped 6 bases, with 18 bases sitting between them. The CDR3 sequence is 15 residues long. The CDR3 is CASSQLPGRANEQFF. In nucleotides, the CDR3 is TGCGCCAGCAGTCAACTCCCCGGGCGGGCCAATGAGCAGTTCTTC.

This chain links TRBV5-4 with TRBJ2-7; TRBD1 might be the D (6 bases). Trimming took off 0 bases at V and 4 bases at J, with 11 bases between the two ends. Germline V CDR1 and CDR2: SGHNT, YYREEE (reference sequence). This CDR3 region has 14 residues. CDR3 bases: TGTGCCAGCAGCTTGGCGGCAGGGGAGTACGAGCAGTACTTC. It translates to CASSLAAGEYEQYF.

The chain carries TRBV10-3 and TRBJ2-1; TRBD2 aligns across 11 bases. The V gene's germline CDR1 is ENHRY and CDR2 SYGVKD. CDR3 length: 14 residues. V was clipped by 2 bases and J by 7 bases; unmatched bases: 1. The CDR3 DNA is TGTGCCATCAGTGAGCCTAGCGGGAGGAATGAGCAGTTCTTC. It yields the protein CAISEPSGRNEQFF.

The chain employs TRBV4-1 and TRBJ2-4; a weak D match, TRBD2 (6 bases). In germline, CDR1 is MGHRA, CDR2 YSYEKL. The CDR3 length is 17 residues. V gave up 0 bases and J gave up 1 base, with 13 bases separating them. The CDR3 protein is CASSQDHNRGAKNIQYF. For the CDR3, the DNA is TGCGCCAGCAGCCAAGATCATAACCGGGGGGCCAAAAACATTCAGTACTTC.

The chain has TRBV2 and TRBJ1-5, with unresolved D. Germline V gene data show CDR1 as SNHLY and CDR2 as FYNNEI. The CDR3 consists of 16 residues. Trimming left V 0 bases short and J 1 base short, with 10 bases between. CDR3 in DNA: TGTGCCAGCAGTGAAGCGCCCGAGCCGAGCAATCAGCCCCAGCATTTT. The encoded protein is CASSEAPEPSNQPQHF.

The count of this clone is one. The V call is TRBV7-2, the J call TRBJ2-5; TRBD2 matches 9 bases. Trimming removed 5 bases from V and 5 bases from J; junction bases left unmatched: 9. This CDR3 comprises 15 residues. The germline gives CDR1 SGHTA, CDR2 FQGNSA. The CDR3 reads CASSTLAGKGETQYF. The CDR3 DNA reads as TGTGCCAGCAGCACCCTAGCGGGGAAGGGGGAGACCCAGTACTTC.

The chain employs TRBV14 and TRBJ2-1; TRBD2 matches at 7 bases. Germline CDR1 is SGHDN and CDR2 is FVKESK. The CDR3 has 15 residues. V lost 8 bases to trimming and J lost 0 bases; unmatched junction nucleotides: 7. The CDR3, as DNA: TGTGCCAGCGCCTGGGGGGGACTCTCCTACAATGAGCAGTTCTTC. This gives the protein CASAWGGLSYNEQFF. The full variable domain, rest sourced from reference TRBV14 and TRBJ2-1, is EAGVTQFPSHSVIEKGQTVTLRCDPISGHDNLYWYRRVMGKEIKFLLHFVKESKQDESGMPNNRFLAERTGGTYSTLKVQPAELEDSGVYFCASAWGGLSYNEQFFGPGTRLTVL.

This chain links TRBV7-2 with TRBJ2-5; TRBD1 matches 8 bases. V was pared by 4 bases and J by 4 bases, with 11 bases of the junction left unmatched. The CDR3 is 16 residues long. Germline CDR1 and CDR2: SGHTA and FQGNSA. CDR3 residues: CASSSRSGGTRETQYF. The CDR3 bases are TGTGCCAGCAGCTCTCGGTCAGGGGGCACCAGAGAGACCCAGTACTTC. The variable domain in full, with the rest retrieved from reference TRBV7-2 and TRBJ2-5, is GAGVSQSPSNKVTEKGKDVELRCDPISGHTALYWYRQSLGQGLEFLIYFQGNSAPDKSGLPSDRFSAERTGGSVSTLTIQRTQQEDSAVYLCASSSRSGGTRETQYFGPGTRLLVL.

V usage is TRBV12-3 or TRBV12-4 and J usage is TRBJ1-2; D uncertain. The CDR3 has 13 residues. V was trimmed by 6 bases and J by 7 bases, leaving 15 bases between them. The CDR3: CASSPRGGGGYTF. The CDR3 region has the DNA TGTGCCAGCAGCCCACGGGGAGGAGGTGGCTACACCTTC.